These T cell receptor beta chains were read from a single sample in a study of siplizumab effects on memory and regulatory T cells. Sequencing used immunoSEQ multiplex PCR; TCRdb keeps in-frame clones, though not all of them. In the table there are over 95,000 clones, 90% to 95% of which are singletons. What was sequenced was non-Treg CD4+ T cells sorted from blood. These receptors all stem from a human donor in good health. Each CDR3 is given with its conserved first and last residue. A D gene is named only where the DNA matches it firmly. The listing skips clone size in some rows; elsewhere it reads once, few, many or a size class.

TGTGCCATCAGGCCAGACTTGAAAAAGGGCAATGAGCAGTTCTTC,CAIRPDLKKGNEQFF,-,TRBV10-3,-,TRBJ2-1
TGTGCCAGCAGCTTGGAACTAGCAGGGGGAAAGGGTACGCAGTATTTT,CASSLELAGGKGTQYF,-,TRBV5-4,-,TRBJ2-3
TGTGCCAGCGGGCGACAGGGAACGGCTTTCTTT,CASGRQGTAFF,-,TRBV27,TRBD1,TRBJ1-1
TGTGCCAGCAGTTCACCCGTTGGACAGGACTATGGCTACACCTTC,CASSSPVGQDYGYTF,-,TRBV28,TRBD1,TRBJ1-2
TGTGCCTGGAGTTCCGGGATCCAGAATAACTATGGCTACACCTTC,CAWSSGIQNNYGYTF,once,TRBV30,-,TRBJ1-2
TGTGCCAGCAGCCAGGAGACTAGCGGGGGGGCGGATGAGCAGTTCTTC,CASSQETSGGADEQFF,-,TRBV4-2,TRBD2,TRBJ2-1
TGTGCCAGCAGCTTAAAGGACAGGCCCAATTCACCCCTCCACTTT,CASSLKDRPNSPLHF,-,TRBV7-9,TRBD1,TRBJ1-6
TGTGCCAGTAGGTGGAGTGGCAGGGGGATTGGAGATACGCAGTATTTT,CASRWSGRGIGDTQYF,-,TRBV19,TRBD1,TRBJ2-3
TGTGCCAGCAGCTCCTATTTCAGGGACTCCTACGAGCAGTACTTC,CASSSYFRDSYEQYF,-,TRBV13,-,TRBJ2-7
TGTGCCAGCAGCTTAGGAGGGGGCAAAACTGAAGCTTTCTTT,CASSLGGGKTEAFF,-,TRBV7-3,TRBD1,TRBJ1-1
TGTGCCAGCTCACCACCGGACAGGGGGCTTACAGATACGCAGTATTTT,CASSPPDRGLTDTQYF,-,TRBV18,TRBD1,TRBJ2-3
TGTGCCAGTAGTCTCCGGACTAGGACAGATACGCAGTATTTT,CASSLRTRTDTQYF,-,TRBV19,TRBD2,TRBJ2-3
TGTGCCAGCAGCGTCGACAGGGGTGGTGAAAAACTGTTTTTT,CASSVDRGGEKLFF,-,TRBV9,TRBD1,TRBJ1-4
TGTGCCAGTAGTATAGGGTCGGCGATGAACACTGAAGCTTTCTTT,CASSIGSAMNTEAFF,-,TRBV19,-,TRBJ1-1
TGTGCCAGCAGCAAAAGGCTTAACCAAGAGACCCAGTACTTC,CASSKRLNQETQYF,once,TRBV11-2,-,TRBJ2-5
TGTGCCAGCAGTGACAGGGGGGTAGGCGAGCAGTACTTC,CASSDRGVGEQYF,-,TRBV6-4,-,TRBJ2-7
TGTGCCTGGGGGGGAGCCCTCCTGGGAGGAAACACCATATATTTT,CAWGGALLGGNTIYF,-,TRBV30,-,TRBJ1-3
TGCGCCAGCAGTTTGACTAGCGTTGACACCGGGGAGCTGTTTTTT,CASSLTSVDTGELFF,-,TRBV5-1,TRBD2,TRBJ2-2
TGTGCCAGCAGCTTCGTTCCCGGAAAACAGGAACTAGGGGCTTTCTTT,CASSFVPGKQELGAFF,-,TRBV5-4,-,TRBJ1-1
TGTGCCAGCAGTTACTCGACAGGGGTCACTGAAGCTTTCTTT,CASSYSTGVTEAFF,-,TRBV6-6,TRBD1,TRBJ1-1
TGTGCCAGCAGCTTAAATTTTGGGACTGAAGCTTTCTTT,CASSLNFGTEAFF,-,TRBV7-3,-,TRBJ1-1
TGTGCCAGCAGTGTTGACACTCAGAGCTCCTACGAGCAGTACTTC,CASSVDTQSSYEQYF,-,TRBV28,-,TRBJ2-7
TGTGCCAGCAGCCAAGATGTTCGGGGTCGTCAGATAAACTATGGCTACACCTTC,CASSQDVRGRQINYGYTF,-,TRBV14,-,TRBJ1-2
TGTGCCAGTAGTCCGTACGAACTGGGACACTATGGCTACACCTTC,CASSPYELGHYGYTF,-,TRBV19,-,TRBJ1-2
TGTGCCAGCAGCCAGGGATGGGAGGGGAATACGCAGTATTTT,CASSQGWEGNTQYF,-,TRBV14,TRBD2,TRBJ2-3
TGTGCCAGCAGCTTACGAACCTGGTCGACCCCCGGCAATGAGCAGTTCTTC,CASSLRTWSTPGNEQFF,-,TRBV7-8,-,TRBJ2-1
TGTGCCAGCAGCTTGACAGGGGTCGGAAACACCATATATTTT,CASSLTGVGNTIYF,-,TRBV7-2,TRBD1,TRBJ1-3